This section outlines one TCR beta chain sequence together with its context. Its specificity is unknown. Separate from the roughly 630-subject first cohort was the 120-subject validation cohort, to which the donors belonged. There are 13 residues in the CDR3. Trimming at V came to 8 bases and at J to 4 bases, leaving 0 bases not matched to a gene. From germline, CDR1 is MNHEY and CDR2 SMNVEV (reference sequence). This sample is part of a study of cytomegalovirus exposure and HLA in healthy donors. Study observations and caveats: Three CMV-associated chains proved CMV antigen-specific in vitro. A classifier reportedly called cytomegalovirus status with high sensitivity and specificity. A list of approximately 150 TCR beta chains associated with cytomegalovirus was given.

Profiling relied on immunoSEQ multiplex PCR, and the TCRdb table lists in-frame clones only, not all of them. Of 150,000 to 200,000 clones listed, around 87% are singletons. The sequence was obtained from a young woman in good health and CMV-seronegative. Material: PBMCs. The rearrangement links TRBV27 to TRBJ2-5, with TRBD2 identical over 14 bases. The CDR3 coding sequence is TGTGCCAGCGGGACTAGCGGGGGAGAGACCCAGTACTTC. It is translated as CASGTSGGETQYF.